This T cell receptor beta chain comes out of a study of CXCR3-negative and CXCR3-positive naive CD8 T cells. Preparation of TRB cDNA libraries relied on 5' RACE carrying UMI labels. TCRdb reprocessed the 5' RACE reads and reports one entry per CDR3 protein, with no DNA. Recorded for this sample: around 56,000 distinct CDR3 sequences. Germline CDR1 SGHTA, CDR2 FQGTGA. This CDR3 contains 15 residues. The chain uses TRBV7-3 and TRBJ2-3; TCRdb reports TRBD2, a call that lacks DNA to check it against. This receptor was taken from a human donor in good health. Some clones in this sample may be carry-over from other donors' samples. Material for sequencing was naive CXCR3- CD8+ T cells from blood. Sample subset: CD45RO-CCR7+CD27+CD95- naive CD8+ T cells lacking CXCR3 (TNR3-). CDR3: CASSSSGASTDTQYF.